Sequencing of this T cell receptor beta chain was carried out in a study of vaccination effects on CD4 cells after COVID-19 (dated by TCRdb to 2021 to 2024). Regarding the research as a whole: Two doses of either the BNT162b2 or the mRNA-1273 mRNA SARS-CoV-2 vaccine were administered to participants. The full study included roughly 10 COVID-19 convalescent patients and a handful of SARS-CoV-2-naive healthy vaccine recipients. In both COVID-19 convalescent patients and infection-naive vaccine recipients, the study compared SARS-CoV-2 spike-specific CD4+ TCR repertoires from before mRNA vaccination with those from after it. Cultures from other donors in the study were sequenced using the Oncomine TCR Beta short-read assay on an Illumina iSeq 100.

To identify antigen-specific CD4+ T cell clonotypes by their expansion, the ViraFEST assay first stimulated PBMC with viral peptide pools and then applied TCR sequencing. After more than 9 days of culture, CD4+ T cells were isolated with the EasySep CD4+ T cell isolation kit. The absence of prior SARS-CoV-2 infection in healthy vaccine recipients was confirmed by negative nucleocapsid antibodies before and after vaccination. Each well held 1.5 million to 2.5 million PBMC cultured in IMDM containing approximately 5.3% human AB serum, approximately 10 IU/ml IL-2 and gentamicin, along with around 9.4 ug/ml peptides. On days 3 and 7, half of the culture medium was replaced with fresh IL-2-containing medium. Unless noted otherwise, every peptide stimulation condition was cultured in triplicate wells. Using Ficoll-Paque Plus gradient centrifugation, PBMC were separated from whole blood and then either used fresh or cryopreserved at -140C. The overlapping peptide pools covered the spike proteins of SARS-CoV-2 and of the common cold coronaviruses HCoV-NL63, HCoV-OC43 and HCoV-229E. The QIAamp micro DNA kit was used to extract genomic DNA from the cultured CD4+ T cells.

Including the terminal cysteine and phenylalanine, the CDR3 comprises 14 residues. Only the CDR3 DNA stays, 42 bases, in frame from base 1. The germline V gene (reference sequence) yields GTSNPN for CDR1 and SVGIG for CDR2. The trim is 1 base for V and 8 bases for J, with a gap of 14 bases between the germline ends. The library was produced with the immunoSEQ multiplex PCR assay. DNA from the cultured and isolated CD4+ T cells underwent TCR beta CDR3 sequencing. Under the source paper's analysis protocol: Non-productive TCR sequences were removed and reads were trimmed to the CDR3 region, keeping CDR3s of at least 7 amino acids. The MANAFEST web app was used to identify antigen-specific clonotypes by comparing expansion in peptide wells with expansion in reference cultures. For clones to be considered positive, expansion at FDR<0.05 versus reference and all other wells, an odds ratio above 5, and a frequency above 0.1% in two replicate wells were required. Cross-reactive clonotypes were defined as significantly expanded in SARS-CoV-2 spike wells and in at least one common cold coronavirus spike condition. Levenshtein distance calculated with the stringdist R package was used to assess CDR3 similarity, and unrooted trees were constructed with ape in R 3.6.1. The immuneACCESS repertoire file appears here via TCRdb, limited to in-frame rearrangements. These files lack a portion of the clones; in checked studies, under half of the deficit traces to unresolved V genes, and the cause of the others is not known. V, J and clone size derive from that table, while D and trimming were established from the DNA sequence. This sample is represented by some 79,000 clones; approximately 74% of them were singletons. The top ten clones comprise approximately 1.9% of the sample.

This clone was counted once. Its antigen is not yet known. No per-base quality is available; no much larger clone lies one base away. On the study overall, not on this receptor specifically: At late post-vaccination timepoints, both infection-induced and vaccine-induced clones showed marked clonal contraction, consistent with waning T cell responses. Among healthy vaccine recipients, nearly all vaccine-induced clones were SARS-CoV-2 mono-reactive, and only 1 of 255 was cross-reactive with common cold coronaviruses. Limitations of the study were the small number of convalescent patients and the absence of early post-infection timepoints.

The sample here was CD4+ T cells from PBMCs cultured with HCoV-229E spike peptides, taken before COVID-19 vaccination. This specimen's cell subset or site label, per the study, means: HCoV-229E spike overlapping peptide pool stimulation. The chain couples TRBV30 to TRBJ2-2; D gene: possibly TRBD2, on 6 matching bases. The clonotype originates from a human donor who received a COVID-19 vaccine. The CDR3 has the sequence CAWSAWRVTGELFF. The DNA sequence is as follows: TGTGCCTGGAGTGCCTGGAGGGTCACTGGGGAGCTGTTTTTT.